This T cell receptor (beta chain) emerged from a study of shared clonotypes between healthy human individuals. Study-wide findings and caveats: Blood was the sole source, and tissue repertoires probably differ.

A remark on this clone: Its antigen is unknown.

Here immunoSEQ multiplex PCR was the method, and the copy in TCRdb shows in-frame clones only, minus some. The data hold millions of clones, with about 92% observed a single time. V was pared by 7 bases and J by 1 base, with 13 bases of the junction left unmatched. From germline, CDR1 is SEHNR and CDR2 FQNEAQ (reference sequence). The CDR3 runs 17 residues. Selected positively for CCR7 and CD45RO-negative, naive CD8 cells excluded terminally differentiated effector memory CD45RA+ cells. There were no recent acute infections or vaccinations among the donors, who were healthy HIV-negative adults. The V gene is TRBV7-9, the J gene TRBJ1-1, with TRBD1 matching 9 bases. Sample: naive CD8+ T cells from PBMCs. The TCR originated in a man aged 18 to 29 in good health. Some clones in this sample may be carry-over from other donors' samples. DNA for the CDR3: TGTGCCAGCAAGGCCCCCGGGGGGGACAGGGCGAACACTGAAGCTTTCTTT. It specifies CASKAPGGDRANTEAFF.